This TCR beta chain was observed in a study of breast tumors, draining lymph nodes, adjacent tissues. Whole-study results and caveats: Findings are consistent with lymph node origin and intratumoral expansion of most tumor T cells. Tumor repertoires ranked between lymph nodes and nontumor tissue in diversity, with V and J gene preferences.

CDR3 length equals 14 residues. CDR1 and CDR2 from the germline V gene are LNHDA and SQIVND (reference sequence). This clonotype was observed once. The target antigen is unknown. The junction shows a germline mismatch at one end, possibly a read error. TCRdb reprocessed the multiplex PCR reads with MiXCR, giving one entry per CDR3 protein. The sample includes around 250,000 distinct CDR3 sequences, approximately 36% seen only once; the top ten take approximately 3.3%. Samples came from axillary lymph nodes draining the breast cancer. The sequence derives from a female donor with breast cancer. Some clones in this sample may be carry-over from other donors' samples. The sample taken for sequencing was axillary lymph node tissue. This chain uses TRBV19 with TRBJ2-2, with D tentatively TRBD1 (5 bases). CDR3 protein: CANSLGRAAGELFF. The CDR3 coding sequence is TGTGCCAATAGTTTAGGCAGGGCGGCCGGGGAGCTGTTTTTT.